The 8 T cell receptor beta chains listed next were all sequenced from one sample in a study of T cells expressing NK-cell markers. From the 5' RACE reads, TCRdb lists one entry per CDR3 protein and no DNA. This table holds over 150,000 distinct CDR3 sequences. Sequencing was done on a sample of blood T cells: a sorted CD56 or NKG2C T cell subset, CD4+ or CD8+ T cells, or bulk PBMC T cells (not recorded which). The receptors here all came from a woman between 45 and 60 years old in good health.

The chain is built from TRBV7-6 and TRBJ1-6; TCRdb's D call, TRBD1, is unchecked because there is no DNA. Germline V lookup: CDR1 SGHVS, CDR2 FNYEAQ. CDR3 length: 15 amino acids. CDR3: CASSYSRGENSPLHF.

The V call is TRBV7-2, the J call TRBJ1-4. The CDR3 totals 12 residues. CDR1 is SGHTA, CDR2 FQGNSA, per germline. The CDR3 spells CASSLSNEKLFF.

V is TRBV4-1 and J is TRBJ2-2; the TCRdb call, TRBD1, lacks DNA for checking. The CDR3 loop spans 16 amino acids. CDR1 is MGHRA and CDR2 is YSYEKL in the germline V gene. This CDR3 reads CASSQRTGMIAGELFF.

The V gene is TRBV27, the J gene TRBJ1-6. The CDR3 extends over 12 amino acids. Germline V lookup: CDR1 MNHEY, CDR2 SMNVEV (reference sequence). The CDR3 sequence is CASSLMSGSLHF.

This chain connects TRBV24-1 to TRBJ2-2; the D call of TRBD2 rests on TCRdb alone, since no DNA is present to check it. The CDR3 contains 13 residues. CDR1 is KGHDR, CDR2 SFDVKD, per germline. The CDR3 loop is CATRGVNTGELFF.

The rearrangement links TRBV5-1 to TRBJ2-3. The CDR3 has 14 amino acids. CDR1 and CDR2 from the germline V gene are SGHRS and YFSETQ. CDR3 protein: CASSLEVAPDTQYF. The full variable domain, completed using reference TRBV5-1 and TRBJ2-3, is KAGVTQTPRYLIKTRGQQVTLSCSPISGHRSVSWYQQTPGQGLQFLFEYFSETQRNKGNFPGRFSGRQFSNSRSEMNVSTLELGDSALYLCASSLEVAPDTQYFGPGTRLTVL.

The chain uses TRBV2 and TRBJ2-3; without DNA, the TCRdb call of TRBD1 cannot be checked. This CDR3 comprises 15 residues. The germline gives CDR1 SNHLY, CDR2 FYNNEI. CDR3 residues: CAGDWMGHGRDTQYF. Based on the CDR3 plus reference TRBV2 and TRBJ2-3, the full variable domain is EPEVTQTPSHQVTQMGQEVILRCVPISNHLYFYWYRQILGQKVEFLVSFYNNEISEKSEIFDDQFSVERPDGSNFTLKIRSTKLEDSAMYFCAGDWMGHGRDTQYFGPGTRLTVL.

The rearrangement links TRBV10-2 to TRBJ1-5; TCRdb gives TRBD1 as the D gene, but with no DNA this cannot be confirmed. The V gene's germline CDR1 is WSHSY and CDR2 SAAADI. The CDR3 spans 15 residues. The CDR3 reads CASSEVGDGNQPQHF.